These 16 T cell receptor beta chains share one sample of origin, sequenced in a study of control samples from healthy donors and cancer patients. Some clones are missing from TCRdb's copy, which holds only in-frame ones; the method was immunoSEQ multiplex PCR. The data contain approximately 68,000 clones, 83% of them singletons. Material: blood. These receptors all come from a man aged 55 to 69 in good health.

This clone was found a few times. The rearrangement uses TRBV2 and TRBJ1-5; no clear D. V lost 4 bases, J lost 5 bases, and 12 bases lay in between. This CDR3 contains 14 residues. Germline-derived CDR1 and CDR2 are SNHLY and FYNNEI. Here the CDR3 reads CASSVTGFYQPQHF. CDR3 nucleotides: TGTGCCAGCAGTGTAACCGGGTTCTATCAGCCCCAGCATTTT.

The chain carries TRBV30 and TRBJ2-7; perhaps TRBD1 as D (6 bases). This CDR3 has 13 amino acids. Trimming cost V 2 bases and J 6 bases, with 14 bases left between them. The V gene's germline CDR1 is GTSNPN and CDR2 SVGIG (reference sequence). This chain's CDR3 is CAWSSTGIAEQYF. The CDR3 nucleotides read TGTGCCTGGAGTTCAACAGGGATCGCCGAGCAGTACTTC.

The chain links TRBV24-1 to TRBJ2-7, with 10 nucleotides matching TRBD1. The germline V gene has CDR1 KGHDR and CDR2 SFDVKD. V gave up 6 bases and J gave up 11 bases; unmatched junction bases: 6. The CDR3 runs to 12 residues. The CDR3 nucleotides are TGTGCCACCAGTCAAGGGACAGGGGTAAAGTACTTC. It encodes CATSQGTGVKYF.

The J gene is TRBJ2-2, the V gene TRBV27; no definite D call. Germline values: CDR1 MNHEY, CDR2 SMNVEV (reference sequence). This CDR3 is built from 13 residues. V lost 5 bases and J lost 3, with 7 bases in between. CDR3 bases: TGTGCCAGCAGTCCACTCGACACCGGGGAGCTGTTTTTT. It translates to CASSPLDTGELFF.

This clone is medium-sized (0.01 to 0.1%) in the sample. V is TRBV7-3 and J is TRBJ2-5; D perhaps matches TRBD1 (6 bases). CDR1 and CDR2 (germline): SGHTA, FQGTGA. This CDR3 has 16 amino acids. V was trimmed by 0 bases and J by 1 base, leaving 12 bases between them. CDR3 residues: CASSLTVQDSQETQYF. In DNA, the CDR3 is TGTGCCAGCAGCTTAACGGTGCAGGACAGCCAAGAGACCCAGTACTTC.

The chain uses TRBV2 and TRBJ1-2; 7 bases fit TRBD1. CDR1 SNHLY and CDR2 FYNNEI come from the germline V gene. This CDR3 comprises 14 residues. Unmatched junction bases numbered 2, after V lost 0 bases and J lost 4 bases. The CDR3 loop reads CASSEADRAYGYTF. The CDR3 DNA reads as TGTGCCAGCAGTGAAGCAGACAGGGCCTATGGCTACACCTTC. Filled out from reference TRBV2 and TRBJ1-2, the complete variable domain reads EPEVTQTPSHQVTQMGQEVILRCVPISNHLYFYWYRQILGQKVEFLVSFYNNEISEKSEIFDDQFSVERPDGSNFTLKIRSTKLEDSAMYFCASSEADRAYGYTFGSGTRLTVV.

Written as DNA, the CDR3 is TGTGCCAGCAGCTCACCCCTGGGACAGGGGGCTAGCGAGCAGTACTTC. Residues: CASSSPLGQGASEQYF. This chain connects TRBV5-4 to TRBJ2-7, with 12 bases identical to TRBD1. CDR1 SGHNT and CDR2 YYREEE come from the germline V gene (reference sequence). V lost 3 bases and J lost 6; bases outside the gene matches: 10. This CDR3 is 16 amino acids long.

For the CDR3, the DNA is TGTGCCAGCAGCTTCAAGCAGGGCGGCAAGCAGTACTTC. Its protein is CASSFKQGGKQYF. The gene calls are TRBV11-3 and TRBJ2-7; D is possibly TRBD1 (5 bases). The CDR3 length is 13 residues. The V gene lost 3 bases and the J gene lost 8 bases, with 14 bases spanning the gap. Germline loops: CDR1 SGHNT, CDR2 YENEEA.

This rearrangement joins TRBV28 to TRBJ2-2; D unclear. Germline CDR1 is MDHEN and CDR2 is SYDVKM. V gave up 3 bases and J gave up 2 bases, with 19 bases separating them. The CDR3 has 18 amino acids. The CDR3 sequence: CASSFRVFGRRNTGELFF. For the CDR3, the DNA is TGTGCCAGCAGTTTTAGGGTCTTCGGCAGGAGAAACACCGGGGAGCTGTTTTTT.

V is TRBV28 and J is TRBJ2-3; a possible D gene is TRBD2 (5 bases). The CDR3 totals 15 residues. CDR1 MDHEN and CDR2 SYDVKM come from the germline V gene. Deletions cut 5 bases from V and 2 bases from J, with 14 bases between. The CDR3 sequence: CASSPQRLPTDTQYF. In nucleotides, the CDR3 is TGTGCCAGCAGTCCCCAGCGGCTACCCACAGATACGCAGTATTTT.

The chain combines TRBV28 with TRBJ2-3, with D perhaps assigned TRBD1 or TRBD2 (5 bases each). Germline V gene sequence: CDR1 MDHEN, CDR2 SYDVKM. Trimming removed 5 bases at V and 6 bases at J, with 18 bases between. This CDR3 comprises 15 residues. CDR3 loop: CASSGRGFAQDTQYF. In nucleotides, the CDR3 is TGTGCCAGCAGTGGACGGGGCTTCGCACAGGATACGCAGTATTTT.

The rearrangement uses TRBV5-4 and TRBJ1-6; D unclear. This CDR3 is built from 14 residues. Per the germline V gene, CDR1 is SGHNT and CDR2 is YYREEE (reference sequence). V lost 0 bases and J lost 7, with 8 bases in between. The chain's CDR3 is CASSLEYLNSPLHF. The CDR3 coding sequence is TGTGCCAGCAGCTTGGAATATCTGAATTCACCCCTCCACTTT.

This clone turned up a few times. This chain connects TRBV7-9 to TRBJ2-3, with D unclear. The length of the CDR3 is 14 residues. From germline, CDR1 is SEHNR and CDR2 FQNEAQ (reference sequence). V was pared by 5 bases and J by 5 bases, with 14 bases between. The CDR3 reads CASSAIGLRDTQYF. The CDR3 bases are TGTGCCAGCAGCGCTATTGGGTTAAGAGATACGCAGTATTTT.

The chain has TRBV4-1 and TRBJ2-7; TRBD2 aligns across 13 bases. The CDR3 consists of 16 residues. The germline CDR1 and CDR2 sequences are MGHRA and YSYEKL. The V gene end was trimmed by 0 bases and the J gene end by 6 bases; junction bases not matched to a gene: 5. The CDR3 region has the DNA TGCGCCAGCAGCCAAGATCCGGGACTAGCGGGAATCGAGCAGTACTTC. It translates to CASSQDPGLAGIEQYF.

The chain carries TRBV7-8 and TRBJ1-2, with 9 bases fitting TRBD1. V dropped 5 bases and J dropped 6; count of bases not matched to a gene: 7. Germline values: CDR1 SGHVS, CDR2 FQNEAQ. The CDR3 sequence is 14 residues long. The CDR3 region is CASSVTGTGHGYTF. The CDR3, as DNA: TGTGCCAGCAGCGTGACCGGGACAGGGCATGGCTACACCTTC.

This clone was found a few times. The gene calls are TRBV19 and TRBJ2-3; the match to TRBD2 covers 8 bases. The CDR3 spans 14 residues. Germline CDR1 LNHDA, CDR2 SQIVND (reference sequence). The V gene end was trimmed by 5 bases and the J gene end by 5 bases; junction bases not matched to a gene: 6. CDR3 amino acids: CASSGGRMGDTQYF. The CDR3 DNA follows: TGTGCCAGTAGTGGCGGGAGGATGGGAGATACGCAGTATTTT.